The clone carrying this T cell receptor (beta chain) turned up a few times. Its cognate antigen is unknown. The CDR3 has 13 residues. Germline values: CDR1 SGHRS, CDR2 YFSETQ. The V end was cut by 4 bases, the J end by 2 bases, with 9 bases between. TCRdb reanalysed the 5' RACE reads using MiXCR and keeps one entry per CDR3 protein. The sample lists approximately 670,000 distinct CDR3 sequences; around 6% were seen once. This record belongs to a study of identical twins. Whole-study findings and limits: Cord blood's abundant beta clonotypes had fewer insertions, unlike memory repertoires. These conclusions were based on statistical analysis (cross-sectional, not following the same donors).

The chain carries TRBV5-1 and TRBJ1-1; D ambiguous. This TCR derives from a man aged 18 to 30 in good health. What was sequenced was naive T cells sorted from blood. The chain's CDR3 is CASSGATNTEAFF. DNA for the CDR3: TGCGCCAGCAGCGGTGCGACCAACACTGAAGCTTTCTTT.